These T cell receptor beta chains were read from a single sample in a study of blood T cell repertoires in COVID-19. TCRdb's table, derived via immunoSEQ multiplex PCR, lists solely in-frame clones and lacks some. This sample has about 480,000 clones, with roughly nine tenths found just once. Sequenced input: PBMCs or T cells enriched from blood (not recorded which). The receptor source for this set is a woman in her sixties or seventies who had recovered from COVID-19. Both conserved end residues are part of each CDR3. Each record gives: V gene, J gene, clone size, D gene, CDR3 protein, CDR3 DNA. A D gene is named only where the DNA matches it firmly. A clone size is listed for some rows: how often the clone was seen (once, few, many), or a class if it is expanded.

TRBV5-6,TRBJ1-2,NA,TRBD1,CASSLGQVGIYGYTF,TGTGCCAGCAGCTTAGGACAGGTGGGGATTTATGGCTACACCTTC
TRBV10-3,TRBJ2-3,NA,NA,CAIIDPRTSTDTQYF,TGTGCCATCATTGACCCTAGGACTAGCACAGATACGCAGTATTTT
TRBV19,TRBJ2-3,NA,TRBD2,CASRLAGRLDTQYF,TGTGCCAGTAGACTAGCGGGGAGACTAGATACGCAGTATTTT
TRBV2,TRBJ1-3,NA,NA,CASSNSPGNTIYF,TGTGCCAGCAGTAACAGCCCTGGAAACACCATATATTTT
TRBV3-1/TRBV3-2,TRBJ2-5,NA,TRBD2,CASSPTRGLAETQYF,TGTGCCAGCAGCCCTACAAGGGGACTAGCGGAGACCCAGTACTTC
TRBV19,TRBJ1-2,NA,NA,CASNFYSNYGYTF,TGTGCCAGTAATTTCTACAGTAACTATGGCTACACCTTC
TRBV5-1,TRBJ1-6,few,TRBD1,CASSLTGDGSPLHF,TGCGCCAGCAGCTTGACAGGGGACGGGTCACCCCTCCACTTT
TRBV2,TRBJ1-1,NA,NA,CASSEEGTEAFF,TGTGCCAGCAGTGAAGAGGGGACTGAAGCTTTCTTT
TRBV7-9,TRBJ1-2,once,NA,CASSLDGGSGYTF,TGTGCCAGCAGCTTAGACGGTGGGAGTGGCTACACCTTC
TRBV18,TRBJ2-7,NA,NA,CASSLTRDSYEQYF,TGTGCCAGCTCGCTTACCCGGGACTCCTACGAGCAGTACTTC
TRBV19,TRBJ2-2,NA,NA,CATRPRSDTGELFF,TGTGCCACAAGACCCAGGTCGGACACCGGGGAGCTGTTTTTT
TRBV3-1/TRBV3-2,TRBJ1-2,NA,NA,CASSQDRSGAFIGYTF,TGTGCCAGCAGCCAAGATCGGTCAGGGGCCTTTATCGGCTACACCTTC
TRBV9,TRBJ2-1,NA,TRBD2,CASSETSGGSNEQFF,TGTGCCAGCAGCGAAACTAGCGGGGGGTCAAATGAGCAGTTCTTC
TRBV4-1,TRBJ1-6,once,NA,CASSQVLPYRQAEDSPLHF,TGCGCCAGCAGCCAAGTTCTACCTTACCGACAGGCTGAGGATTCACCCCTCCACTTT
TRBV5-6,TRBJ2-2,NA,NA,CASSLVGGALFTGELFF,TGTGCCAGCAGCTTGGTGGGTGGGGCCTTGTTCACCGGGGAGCTGTTTTTT
TRBV5-1,TRBJ1-3,NA,TRBD1,CASSFSGTGVTKSGNTIYF,TGCGCCAGCAGCTTCTCCGGGACAGGGGTGACCAAGTCTGGAAACACCATATATTTT
TRBV5-4,TRBJ2-3,NA,NA,CASSPRQAAGTDTQYF,TGTGCCAGCAGCCCCCGACAGGCCGCTGGCACAGATACGCAGTATTTT
TRBV30,TRBJ1-2,NA,NA,CAWTQRSTNYGYTF,TGTGCCTGGACCCAGAGGAGTACTAACTATGGCTACACCTTC
TRBV2,TRBJ1-1,NA,TRBD1,CASTRQGNTEAFF,TGTGCCAGCACTAGACAGGGGAACACTGAAGCTTTCTTT
TRBV20-1,TRBJ2-1,NA,NA,CSASGGAEQFF,TGCAGTGCTAGCGGTGGGGCTGAGCAGTTCTTC
TRBV5-5,TRBJ1-5,NA,TRBD1,CASRDRAYSNQPQHF,TGTGCCAGCAGGGACAGGGCTTATAGCAATCAGCCCCAGCATTTT
TRBV18,TRBJ2-7,NA,TRBD1,CASSPGQGAVEQYF,TGTGCCAGCTCACCGGGACAGGGGGCGGTTGAGCAGTACTTC
TRBV18,TRBJ1-3,NA,TRBD1,CASSSTGGRASGNTIYF,TGTGCCAGCTCATCCACAGGGGGCCGAGCCTCTGGAAACACCATATATTTT
TRBV3-1/TRBV3-2,TRBJ1-6,NA,TRBD1,CASSRQTGWGDSPLHF,TGTGCCAGCAGCCGACAGACAGGGTGGGGGGATTCACCCCTCCACTTT
TRBV29-1,TRBJ1-2,NA,TRBD1,CSVENRGGYTF,TGCAGCGTTGAGAACAGGGGTGGCTACACCTTC
TRBV10-3,TRBJ2-1,NA,TRBD2,CAIRTSGGDNEQFF,TGTGCCATCAGAACTAGCGGGGGGGACAATGAGCAGTTCTTC
TRBV5-1,TRBJ2-1,NA,TRBD2,CASRGGLAGPSSYNEQFF,TGCGCCAGCAGGGGGGGACTAGCGGGGCCGAGCTCCTACAATGAGCAGTTCTTC
TRBV19,TRBJ1-1,NA,TRBD1,CASINLGTGGKAFF,TGTGCAAGTATAAATTTAGGGACAGGAGGGAAGGCTTTCTTT
TRBV4-1,TRBJ2-7,NA,TRBD2,CASSHSHLAGGTYEQYF,TGCGCCAGCAGCCACTCCCACCTAGCGGGGGGCACCTACGAGCAGTACTTC
TRBV28,TRBJ2-1,NA,TRBD2,CASSFSGGAFEQFF,TGTGCCAGCAGTTTCAGCGGGGGGGCCTTTGAGCAGTTCTTC
TRBV2,TRBJ1-5,few,NA,CASRTSSQPQHF,TGTGCCAGCAGAACTTCCTCTCAGCCCCAGCATTTT
TRBV7-2,TRBJ2-5,NA,TRBD2,CASSLFAGGEETQYF,TGTGCCAGCAGCTTATTTGCGGGGGGGGAAGAGACCCAGTACTTC
TRBV5-4,TRBJ1-4,once,NA,CASSLGAGASEKLFF,TGTGCCAGCAGCTTGGGGGCAGGGGCTTCTGAAAAACTGTTTTTT
TRBV5-4,TRBJ2-2,NA,TRBD2,CASSWGQAGGPNTGELFF,TGTGCCAGCAGCTGGGGGCAAGCGGGGGGGCCGAACACCGGGGAGCTGTTTTTT
TRBV5-8,TRBJ2-2,NA,NA,CASSLDGRRRTGELFF,TGTGCCAGCAGCTTGGACGGGAGAAGGAGGACCGGGGAGCTGTTTTTT
TRBV5-1,TRBJ2-1,NA,TRBD2,CASSLGGGITNEQFF,TGCGCCAGCAGCTTGGGCGGGGGGATTACCAATGAGCAGTTCTTC
TRBV19,TRBJ1-1,NA,NA,CASIARNTEAFF,TGTGCCAGTATAGCGAGGAACACTGAAGCTTTCTTT
TRBV11-2,TRBJ2-7,NA,NA,CASSAHYEQYF,TGTGCCAGCAGCGCACACTACGAGCAGTACTTC
TRBV5-1,TRBJ1-1,NA,TRBD1,CASSLGDSSPGTEAFF,TGCGCCAGCAGCTTGGGGGACAGTTCCCCTGGGACTGAAGCTTTCTTT
TRBV2,TRBJ1-6,NA,NA,CASSEQGPSSYNSPLHF,TGTGCCAGCAGTGAGCAGGGGCCGAGCTCCTATAATTCACCCCTCCACTTT
TRBV7-2,TRBJ2-3,NA,TRBD2,CASSLGSLPLAGGPDTQYF,TGTGCCAGCAGCTTAGGGTCCCTACCACTAGCGGGGGGCCCCGATACGCAGTATTTT
TRBV5-1,TRBJ1-2,NA,TRBD1,CASSFTGGTYGYTF,TGCGCCAGCAGCTTTACAGGGGGAACCTATGGCTACACCTTC
TRBV3-1/TRBV3-2,TRBJ1-1,NA,NA,CASSQGGHMNTEAFF,TGTGCCAGCAGCCAAGGGGGGCACATGAACACTGAAGCTTTCTTT
TRBV27,TRBJ2-2,once,TRBD1,CASSFLQGGNTGELFF,TGTGCCAGCAGTTTCCTACAGGGGGGAAACACCGGGGAGCTGTTTTTT
TRBV13,TRBJ1-6,few,NA,CASSLVGQGDSPLHF,TGTGCCAGCAGCTTAGTCGGCCAAGGAGATTCACCCCTCCACTTT
TRBV24-1,TRBJ2-1,NA,NA,CATSSIREQFF,TGTGCCACCAGTAGTATCAGGGAGCAGTTCTTC
TRBV9,TRBJ2-5,NA,TRBD2,CASSVLGLAGGSSWETQYF,TGTGCCAGCAGCGTACTGGGACTAGCGGGGGGGTCATCTTGGGAGACCCAGTACTTC
TRBV2,TRBJ1-5,few,TRBD1,CASSGQGADQPQHF,TGTGCCAGCAGTGGACAGGGGGCTGATCAGCCCCAGCATTTT
TRBV18,TRBJ2-1,NA,TRBD1,CASERGPDNNEQFF,TGTGCCAGCGAAAGGGGGCCAGATAACAATGAGCAGTTCTTC
TRBV11-2,TRBJ2-7,NA,NA,CASSREGVGEQYF,TGTGCCAGCAGCCGAGAGGGGGTGGGCGAGCAGTACTTC
TRBV11-3,TRBJ1-1,NA,NA,CASSLGAQGGNTEAFF,TGTGCCAGCAGCTTAGGGGCCCAGGGAGGGAACACTGAAGCTTTCTTT
TRBV6-1,TRBJ2-3,once,NA,CASSEGRLSHLKTDTQYF,TGTGCCAGCAGTGAAGGGCGGTTATCTCATCTTAAAACAGATACGCAGTATTTT
TRBV18,TRBJ2-2,NA,NA,CASSRTPEGELFF,TGTGCCAGCTCACGAACCCCGGAGGGGGAGCTGTTTTTT